One sample yielded the 28 T cell receptor beta chains listed below, sequenced in a study of T cells after yellow fever vaccination. Via MiXCR, TCRdb re-called the 5' RACE reads, giving one row per CDR3 protein. The data show fewer than 450,000 distinct CDR3 sequences, with 3% to 4.5% seen just once and approximately 25% held by the top ten. The sample was PBMCs, taken 5 days after the yellow fever booster vaccination. Every receptor here comes from a man between 18 and 35 years old who received the YFV17D yellow fever vaccine.

This clonotype was observed a handful of times. CDR3 nucleotides: TGCAGTGCTCATTACGGACTAGCGGGGGCCGGGGAGACCCAGTACTTC. Translating gives CSAHYGLAGAGETQYF. V is TRBV20-1 and J is TRBJ2-5; 13 nucleotides line up with TRBD2. This CDR3 has 16 amino acids. Trimming took 5 bases from V and 5 from J; bases not matched to a gene: 11. From germline, CDR1 is DFQATT and CDR2 SNEGSKA (reference sequence).

Only a few counts were recorded for this clonotype. The chain employs TRBV4-2 and TRBJ2-6; D call uncertain. The CDR3 runs to 15 residues. V was shortened by 10 bases and J by 0 bases, with 13 bases between the two germline ends. Germline V lookup: CDR1 LGHNA, CDR2 YNFKEQ. CDR3 coding DNA: TGTGCCACCTCGGTCGTTGACTCTGGGGCCAACGTCCTGACTTTC. This codes for CATSVVDSGANVLTF.

This chain joins TRBV5-1 and TRBJ2-2, with a possible D match to TRBD2 (5 bases). This CDR3 region has 14 residues. The germline gives CDR1 SGHRS, CDR2 YFSETQ. Trimming pared 4 bases from V and 3 bases from J, leaving 10 bases between. CDR3 DNA sequence: TGCGCCAGCAGCCCCGGAGGTGACACCGGGGAGCTGTTTTTT. It translates to CASSPGGDTGELFF. Drawing the rest from reference TRBV5-1 and TRBJ2-2, the complete variable domain is KAGVTQTPRYLIKTRGQQVTLSCSPISGHRSVSWYQQTPGQGLQFLFEYFSETQRNKGNFPGRFSGRQFSNSRSEMNVSTLELGDSALYLCASSPGGDTGELFFGEGSRLTVL.

Worth noting for this clonotype: One end of the junction fails to match germline, which may point to a read error. In DNA form, the CDR3 reads TGCGCCAGCAGCCAAGATTGGTCCACGGTGGACGAGAAGTACTTC. Its translation: CASSQDWSTVDEKYF. This sequence joins TRBV4-1 and TRBJ2-7; D is unresolved. Germline lookup yields CDR1 MGHRA and CDR2 YSYEKL. The CDR3 consists of 15 residues.

This chain links TRBV7-6 with TRBJ2-7; tentatively, D is TRBD1 (5 bases). The CDR3 consists of 19 residues. V lost 5 bases and J 0 bases, leaving 26 bases between the germline ends. CDR1 SGHVS and CDR2 FNYEAQ come from the germline V gene. Here the CDR3 reads CASSQGRTSRQGSSYEQYF. The CDR3 DNA follows: TGTGCCAGCAGCCAAGGACGGACGTCTCGCCAGGGAAGCTCCTACGAGCAGTACTTC.

In its sample, this clonotype was seen many times. V and J are TRBV7-9 and TRBJ1-3; no definite D call. This CDR3 has 12 residues. The V and J ends lost 2 bases and 3 bases respectively, with 2 bases between them. Per the germline V gene, CDR1 is SEHNR and CDR2 is FQNEAQ (reference sequence). The CDR3, as DNA: TGTGCCAGCAGCTTATATGGAAACACCATATATTTT. Translated, it gives CASSLYGNTIYF.

The rearrangement links TRBV12-2 to TRBJ2-1; the table's D call, TRBD1, was not checked against the DNA. TRBV12-2 is classified as a pseudogene. The CDR3 is 16 amino acids. The CDR3 is CASRSPGRSSYNEQFF. The CDR3 DNA reads TGTGCAAGTCGCTCGCCGGGGAGGAGTTCCTACAATGAGCAGTTCTTC.

This clonotype was seen repeatedly, ten times or more. The chain recombines TRBV12-3 or TRBV12-4 with TRBJ2-3; tentatively, D is TRBD2 (6 bases). The CDR3 length is 15 residues. Trimming shortened V by 2 bases and J by 2 bases, and 11 bases separated the two germline ends. The CDR3 DNA reads TGTGCCAGCAGTTTACCTGCGGGGTACACAGATACGCAGTATTTT. This sequence encodes CASSLPAGYTDTQYF.

This clonotype was detected ten times or more. The chain recombines TRBV28 with TRBJ1-1; D not resolved. Germline V CDR1 and CDR2: MDHEN, SYDVKM. The CDR3 is made up of 13 amino acids. Trimming removed 4 bases at V and 4 bases at J, with 10 bases between. The CDR3 bases are TGTGCCAGCAGTTCCCCGGATGGCACTGAAGCTTTCTTT. This gives the protein CASSSPDGTEAFF.

This clonotype was seen a few times. V and J are TRBV20-1 and TRBJ2-7; no reliable D call. This CDR3 has 9 residues. Trimming took 6 bases from V and 2 from J, leaving 2 bases between them. Germline values: CDR1 DFQATT, CDR2 SNEGSKA (reference sequence). The CDR3 protein is CSAPYEQYF. In nucleotides, the CDR3 is TGCAGTGCCCCCTACGAGCAGTACTTC.

This clonotype was counted ten times or more. The gene calls are TRBV5-1 and TRBJ2-6, with unresolved D. V was shortened by 8 bases and J by 0 bases, with 9 bases between the two germline ends. There are 14 residues in the CDR3. From germline, CDR1 is SGHRS and CDR2 YFSETQ. The CDR3 region is CASRVVSGANVLTF. CDR3 bases: TGCGCCAGTAGGGTTGTCTCTGGGGCCAACGTCCTGACTTTC. Filled out from reference TRBV5-1 and TRBJ2-6, the complete variable domain reads KAGVTQTPRYLIKTRGQQVTLSCSPISGHRSVSWYQQTPGQGLQFLFEYFSETQRNKGNFPGRFSGRQFSNSRSEMNVSTLELGDSALYLCASRVVSGANVLTFGAGSRLTVL.

The chain joins TRBV5-1 to TRBJ2-3; 9 bases map to TRBD1. There are 16 residues in the CDR3. Germline assignment: CDR1 SGHRS and CDR2 YFSETQ. V dropped 3 bases and J dropped 4; count of bases not matched to a gene: 9. The CDR3 DNA reads as TGCGCCAGCAGCTCTCCGGGACAGGGCTGGGCAGATACGCAGTATTTT. Translating it yields CASSSPGQGWADTQYF.

This clonotype was detected many times. The chain uses TRBV6-1 and TRBJ1-1, with unresolved D. Germline V gene lookup returns CDR1 MNHNS and CDR2 SASEGT. V was cut by 8 bases and J by 0 bases, with 10 bases left in between. The CDR3 has 13 residues. CDR3 protein: CASRDPMNTEAFF. As DNA, the CDR3 is TGTGCCAGCCGAGACCCCATGAACACTGAAGCTTTCTTT.

A few counts support this clonotype. The chain has TRBV6-2 or TRBV6-3 and TRBJ1-2; 7 bases are shared with TRBD1. The CDR3 has 13 amino acids. Germline assignment: CDR1 MNHEY and CDR2 SVGEGT. The J segment lost 7 bases and the V segment lost 6 bases, leaving 8 bases of the junction unmatched. CDR3 amino acids: CASRIPGGGGYTF. CDR3 DNA: TGTGCCAGCAGGATCCCAGGGGGAGGTGGCTACACCTTC.

The chain links TRBV13 to TRBJ1-4; 8 bases map to TRBD1. This CDR3 has 15 residues. Germline assignment: CDR1 PRHDT and CDR2 FYEKMQ (reference sequence). J gave up 6 bases and V 3 bases, and 6 bases lay outside the gene matches. The CDR3 region is CASSFTGTGDEKLFF. The CDR3 DNA follows: TGTGCCAGCAGCTTCACCGGGACAGGTGATGAAAAACTGTTTTTT.

This clonotype has ten or more counts. The V call is TRBV12-3 or TRBV12-4, the J call TRBJ1-3; TRBD1 might be the D (6 bases). The V end lost 6 bases, the J end lost 0 bases, and 24 bases lay between the germline ends. The CDR3 has 19 residues. The CDR3 region has the DNA TGTGCCAGCAGAGCGGGGGGGGCGCCCAGCTCTAGCTCTGGAAACACCATATATTTT. Translated: CASRAGGAPSSSSGNTIYF.

The J gene is TRBJ2-1, the V gene TRBV9, with D possibly being TRBD2 (6 bases). Germline CDR1 reads SGDLS; CDR2 reads YYNGEE. This CDR3 region has 15 residues. The V end lost 0 bases, the J end lost 4 bases, and 11 bases lay between the germline ends. CDR3 coding DNA: TGTGCCAGCAGCGTAGTGTCGGGGACTTACAATGAGCAGTTCTTC. As protein: CASSVVSGTYNEQFF. The variable domain in full, completed from reference TRBV9 and TRBJ2-1, reads DSGVTQTPKHLITATGQRVTLRCSPRSGDLSVYWYQQSLDQGLQFLIQYYNGEERAKGNILERFSAQQFPDLHSELNLSSLELGDSALYFCASSVVSGTYNEQFFGPGTRLTVL.

The table lists this clonotype with a few counts. The V call is TRBV5-5, the J call TRBJ2-5; D not resolved. This CDR3 region has 16 residues. Trimming pared 5 bases from V and 5 bases from J, leaving 22 bases between. Germline V gives CDR1 SGHKS, CDR2 YYEKEE (reference sequence). The DNA for the CDR3 is TGTGCCAGCAGAGCATCCACCCTACCCCTACTGGAGACCCAGTACTTC. Translated: CASRASTLPLLETQYF.

The sample holds a few counts of this clonotype. The rearrangement links TRBV6-1 to TRBJ1-6; D unclear. This CDR3 contains 14 residues. CDR1 is MNHNS and CDR2 is SASEGT in the germline V gene. Trimming cost V 4 bases and J 6 bases, with 10 bases left between them. As DNA, the CDR3 is TGTGCCAGCAGTGTCGGGGAGGGTAATTCACCCCTCCACTTT. Translating gives CASSVGEGNSPLHF.

This clonotype appeared a few times. The J gene is TRBJ1-5, the V gene TRBV20-1, with D possibly TRBD1 on 5 matching bases. Germline CDR1 and CDR2: DFQATT and SNEGSKA (reference sequence). The CDR3 has 15 residues. V was trimmed by 1 base and J by 4 bases, leaving 14 bases between them. This chain's CDR3 is CSARVRGTNNQPQHF. DNA for the CDR3: TGCAGTGCTAGAGTGAGGGGAACGAATAATCAGCCCCAGCATTTT.

In this sample, this clonotype turned up a few times. The V call is TRBV29-1, the J call TRBJ1-4; unclear D gene. This CDR3 region has 13 residues. Trimming removed 4 bases at V and 6 bases at J, with 12 bases between. Per the germline V gene, CDR1 is SQVTM and CDR2 is ANQGSEA. CDR3 nucleotide sequence: TGCAGCGTTGCCGGCCAGAACGATGAAAAACTGTTTTTT. Translated: CSVAGQNDEKLFF.

J is TRBJ2-3 and V is TRBV10-2; unclear D gene. This CDR3 comprises 13 residues. Germline lookup yields CDR1 WSHSY and CDR2 SAAADI. The V end was cut by 2 bases, the J end by 3 bases, with 6 bases between. CDR3 nucleotide sequence: TGCGCCAGCAGTGAGATTGGGACAGATACGCAGTATTTT. Translation gives CASSEIGTDTQYF.

The chain recombines TRBV6-2 or TRBV6-3 with TRBJ1-5, with 7 bases matching TRBD1. Germline trimming cut 6 bases from V and 0 bases from J; bases unmatched to any gene: 14. The CDR3 extends over 18 amino acids. CDR1 MNHEY and CDR2 SVGEGT come from the germline V gene. The CDR3: CASSTPPDRAYSNQPQHF. CDR3 nucleotides: TGTGCCAGCAGCACCCCCCCTGACAGGGCCTATAGCAATCAGCCCCAGCATTTT.

This clonotype was counted between two and nine times. The J gene is TRBJ2-7, the V gene TRBV5-1, with a weak D call TRBD2 (7 bases). Trimming removed 4 bases at V and 0 bases at J, with 14 bases between. The germline gives CDR1 SGHRS, CDR2 YFSETQ. This CDR3 has 15 residues. The DNA of the CDR3 is TGCGCCAGCAGCCGGGCGGGGGCTGGCTCCTACGAGCAGTACTTC. Amino acids: CASSRAGAGSYEQYF.

The V and J genes are TRBV12-3 or TRBV12-4 and TRBJ1-1; D is undetermined. The CDR3 extends over 14 amino acids. Trimming took off 5 bases at V and 4 bases at J, with 14 bases between the two ends. This chain's CDR3 is CASSTHGVGTEAFF. In DNA, the CDR3 is TGTGCCAGCAGTACTCACGGGGTGGGCACTGAAGCTTTCTTT.

The rearrangement joins TRBV2 to TRBJ1-4, with TRBD1 as a possible D gene (5 bases). The length of the CDR3 is 13 residues. The V and J ends lost 8 bases and 1 base respectively, with 8 bases between them. Germline lookup yields CDR1 SNHLY and CDR2 FYNNEI. The CDR3 spells CASGTRTNEKLFF. The CDR3, as DNA: TGTGCCAGCGGGACGAGAACTAATGAAAAACTGTTTTTT.

This clonotype has just a few counts. J is TRBJ1-2 and V is TRBV7-9; D is possibly TRBD1 (5 bases). The CDR3 extends over 14 amino acids. Germline assignment: CDR1 SEHNR and CDR2 FQNEAQ (reference sequence). The V end lost 5 bases, the J end lost 3 bases, and 13 bases lay between the germline ends. CDR3: CASSPPLGDYGYTF. CDR3 sequence (DNA): TGTGCCAGCAGCCCACCCTTAGGGGACTATGGCTACACCTTC.

This clonotype was observed a handful of times. The chain employs TRBV7-2 and TRBJ2-1; 10 bases align to TRBD2. This CDR3 is built from 16 residues. CDR1 is SGHTA, CDR2 FQGNSA, per germline. V lost 4 bases, J lost 4 bases, and 7 bases stayed unmatched. The CDR3 spells CASSYSGGTYYNEQFF. In nucleotides, the CDR3 is TGTGCCAGCAGCTATAGCGGGGGGACTTATTACAATGAGCAGTTCTTC.